These 18 T cell receptor beta chains were all obtained from the same sample, sequenced in a study of regulatory T cells in long-lasting Graves disease. Researchers made TCR beta libraries by using iRepertoire HTBI primers and running Arm-PCR on CDR3 regions. One entry per CDR3 protein, called by TCRdb with MiXCR from the multiplex PCR reads. The table includes approximately 440,000 distinct CDR3 sequences, 23% detected once. Noted time point: persistent/refractory GD, antithyroid drugs over 5 years with positive TRAb. Construction of the TCR library relied on RNA isolated from PBMCs. The sequences come from peripheral blood mononuclear cells (PBMCs), collected when the disease was refractory, from a patient treated with antithyroid drugs. These receptors came from a female donor with Graves disease.

There are many counts of this clonotype. V gene TRBV7-2 combines with J gene TRBJ2-5; 10 nucleotides agree with TRBD2. CDR3 length: 14 amino acids. Germline CDR1 reads SGHTA; CDR2 reads FQGNSA. With 1 base clipped from V and 5 bases from J, the junction kept 1 base outside the gene matches. In DNA form, the CDR3 reads TGTGCCAGCAGCTTAGAAGCGGGAGGGGAGACCCAGTACTTC. Translation gives CASSLEAGGETQYF.

This rearrangement joins TRBV5-1 to TRBJ1-6; D is unclear. The CDR3 runs to 18 residues. With 0 bases removed from V and 0 bases from J, the gap between germline ends came to 13 bases. Looked up from germline, CDR1 is SGHRS and CDR2 is YFSETQ. The CDR3 region is CASSLAWTESSYNSPLHF. CDR3 coding DNA: TGCGCCAGCAGCTTGGCTTGGACGGAGAGCTCCTATAATTCACCCCTCCACTTT.

This chain links TRBV6-2 or TRBV6-3 with TRBJ2-1; 14 bases are a match to TRBD2. This CDR3 is built from 15 residues. Germline CDR1 MNHEY, CDR2 SVGEGT. J gave up 7 bases and V 5 bases, and 4 bases lay outside the gene matches. The CDR3 is CASSAGTSGSNEQFF. CDR3 in DNA: TGTGCCAGCAGTGCCGGGACTAGCGGGAGTAATGAGCAGTTCTTC.

With respect to this clonotype: This sequence may be a read error, since a much larger clone differs from it by one base. The gene calls are TRBV20-1 and TRBJ2-7; tentatively, D is TRBD1 (6 bases). The CDR3 length is 15 residues. Germline CDR1 and CDR2: DFQATT and SNEGSKA (reference sequence). In DNA, the CDR3 is TGCAGTGCTAGTACGTCAAGGACAGTCTCCTACGAGCTGTACTTC. Translating it yields CSASTSRTVSYELYF.

The chain couples TRBV15 to TRBJ2-5; TRBD2 matches 12 bases. The CDR3 has 18 residues. Germline CDR1 is LNHNV and CDR2 is YYDKDF (reference sequence). V lost 2 bases, J lost 3 bases, and 10 bases stayed unmatched. CDR3 nucleotide sequence: TGTGCCACCAGCAGATTAAGCCCCTGGACTAGCGGGGAAGAGACCCAGTACTTC. Translation gives CATSRLSPWTSGEETQYF.

This clonotype has only one observation. The chain carries TRBV20-1 and TRBJ1-5; D is unclear. CDR3 length: 17 residues. Germline loops: CDR1 DFQATT, CDR2 SNEGSKA (reference sequence). The germline V and J ends were trimmed by 6 bases and 2 bases, with 23 bases remaining between them. CDR3 DNA sequence: TGCAGTGCAGAGGAGTCCGGGTTTCGGTGGGGCAATCAGCCCCAGCATTTT. Encoded protein: CSAEESGFRWGNQPQHF.

This clonotype was picked up many times. The J gene is TRBJ1-2, the V gene TRBV12-5, with 7 bases lining up with TRBD1. The junction had 25 bases not matched to a gene; V was cut back by 0 bases and J by 6 bases. The CDR3 consists of 21 residues. Germline-derived CDR1 and CDR2 are LGHNT and FRNRAP. The CDR3 loop is CASGLVLSGQDHVWVEDGYTF. CDR3 DNA sequence: TGTGCTAGTGGTTTGGTACTTTCCGGACAGGACCACGTGTGGGTAGAAGATGGCTACACCTTC.

This clonotype was recorded a few times. V is TRBV19 and J is TRBJ2-7, with 7 bases that match TRBD1. The junction had 8 bases not matched to a gene; V was cut back by 2 bases and J by 7 bases. Germline V gives CDR1 LNHDA, CDR2 SQIVND (reference sequence). The CDR3 is made up of 14 amino acids. This CDR3 reads CASSIWTGLREQYF. The DNA for the CDR3 is TGTGCCAGTAGTATATGGACAGGTTTGCGGGAGCAGTACTTC.

The rearrangement links TRBV9 to TRBJ2-2; D gene ambiguous. The germline CDR1 and CDR2 sequences are SGDLS and YYNGEE. The CDR3 is 13 amino acids. V gave up 0 bases and J gave up 4 bases, with 4 bases separating them. CDR3 in amino acids: CASSVVGTGELFF. Written as DNA, the CDR3 is TGTGCCAGCAGCGTAGTTGGCACCGGGGAGCTGTTTTTT.

There are many counts of this clonotype. The chain has TRBV29-1 and TRBJ1-1; no clear D gene. Trimming shortened V by 2 bases and J by 1 base, and 8 bases separated the two germline ends. Germline CDR1 is SQVTM and CDR2 is ANQGSEA. The CDR3 is 13 residues long. This CDR3 is CSVESDTNTEAFF. The CDR3 region has the DNA TGCAGCGTTGAATCAGATACGAACACTGAAGCTTTCTTT. The full variable domain, completed using reference TRBV29-1 and TRBJ1-1, is SAVISQKPSRDICQRGTSLTIQCQVDSQVTMMFWYRQQPGQSLTLIATANQGSEATYESGFVIDKFPISRPNLTFSTLTVSNMSPEDSSIYLCSVESDTNTEAFFGQGTRLTVV.

This clonotype was seen a handful of times. The chain employs TRBV6-2 or TRBV6-3 and TRBJ2-2, with 10 bases that match TRBD2. V was pared by 5 bases and J by 2 bases, with 5 bases of the junction left unmatched. The germline CDR1 and CDR2 sequences are MNHEY and SVGEGT. The CDR3 runs to 16 residues. The CDR3 sequence: CASSAGLAVNTGELFF. In DNA form, the CDR3 reads TGTGCCAGCAGTGCCGGACTAGCGGTAAACACCGGGGAGCTGTTTTTT.

The gene calls are TRBV4-1 and TRBJ2-7; the D gene is possibly TRBD1 (6 bases). V gave up 0 bases and J gave up 9 bases, with 12 bases separating them. Germline-derived CDR1 and CDR2 are MGHRA and YSYEKL. This CDR3 is 13 amino acids long. Here the CDR3 reads CASSQDGGRWQYF. In DNA, the CDR3 is TGCGCCAGCAGCCAAGATGGGGGCAGGTGGCAGTACTTC.

V gene TRBV5-8 combines with J gene TRBJ1-1; the match to TRBD1 covers 12 bases. This CDR3 has 17 amino acids. V was clipped by 2 bases and J by 1 base; unmatched bases: 6. Germline-derived CDR1 and CDR2 are SGHTS and YDEGEE. The CDR3 DNA follows: TGTGCCAGCAGCTTCCGGGACAGGGGGCTCGCGAACACTGAAGCTTTCTTT. Translated, it gives CASSFRDRGLANTEAFF.

This chain uses TRBV19 with TRBJ1-5; tentative D call: TRBD1 (6 bases). V shed 6 bases and J shed 3 bases, with 15 bases lying between them. Germline-derived CDR1 and CDR2 are LNHDA and SQIVND (reference sequence). The CDR3 sequence is 15 residues long. The CDR3 protein is CASRADRTSNQPQHF. The DNA of the CDR3 is TGTGCCAGTAGGGCGGACAGAACTTCCAATCAGCCCCAGCATTTT.

With respect to this clonotype: A read error may be the cause here, since a much bigger clone is one base away. This chain links TRBV27 with TRBJ1-5, with 8 bases aligning to TRBD1. This CDR3 has 13 residues. CDR1 and CDR2 from the germline V gene are MNHEY and SMNVEV (reference sequence). The CDR3 nucleotides read TGTGCCAGCAGTTCGACAGGGGATCAGCTCCAGCATTTT. It codes for CASSSTGDQLQHF.

This clonotype was observed many times. The chain is built from TRBV20-1 and TRBJ1-1; D is undetermined. V shed 3 bases and J shed 2 bases, with 7 bases lying between them. The CDR3 is made up of 12 amino acids. Germline CDR1 DFQATT, CDR2 SNEGSKA (reference sequence). The CDR3 spells CSASGANTEAFF. The CDR3 DNA reads as TGCAGTGCTAGTGGCGCTAACACTGAAGCTTTCTTT.

This clonotype was counted at least ten times. The CDR3 region has the DNA TGCGCCAGCAGCTTGCCCTCCCTGAACACCGGGGAGCTGTTTTTT. Residues: CASSLPSLNTGELFF. This chain uses TRBV5-1 with TRBJ2-2, with no clear D. CDR1 and CDR2 (germline): SGHRS, YFSETQ. The V and J ends lost 1 base and 1 base respectively, with 8 bases between them. The CDR3 extends over 15 amino acids.

This clonotype was recorded at least ten times. This rearrangement joins TRBV19 to TRBJ1-1, with D tentatively TRBD1 (5 bases). The CDR3 contains 14 residues. CDR1 is LNHDA, CDR2 SQIVND, per germline (reference sequence). V gave up 3 bases and J gave up 0 bases, with 8 bases separating them. CDR3 nucleotide sequence: TGTGCCAGTAGTATCCCAGGGCTGAACACTGAAGCTTTCTTT. Its protein product is CASSIPGLNTEAFF.